The T cell receptor (beta chain) under discussion was sequenced for a study of T cells after yellow fever vaccination. Study-level background: Some fractions had low cell numbers, and these were prepared with SMART-Seq v4 Ultra Low Input.

This clonotype was counted only a few times. TCRdb re-analysed the 5' RACE reads in MiXCR, keeping a single row per CDR3 protein. The table has just under 600,000 distinct CDR3 sequences, roughly 13% seen once; the top ten hold roughly 13%. The CDR3 is 15 amino acids. The germline CDR1 and CDR2 sequences are DFQATT and SNEGSKA (reference sequence). Trimming cost V 1 base and J 4 bases, with 14 bases left between them. The receptor comes from a man between 25 and 39 years old who received the YFV17D yellow fever vaccine. Here the sequenced sample was PBMCs, taken on the day of the yellow fever booster vaccination. V usage is TRBV20-1 and J usage is TRBJ2-1, with D tentatively TRBD2 (5 bases). The chain's CDR3 is CSARVIGSRYNEQFF. CDR3 bases: TGCAGTGCTAGAGTTATTGGGAGTAGGTACAATGAGCAGTTCTTC.